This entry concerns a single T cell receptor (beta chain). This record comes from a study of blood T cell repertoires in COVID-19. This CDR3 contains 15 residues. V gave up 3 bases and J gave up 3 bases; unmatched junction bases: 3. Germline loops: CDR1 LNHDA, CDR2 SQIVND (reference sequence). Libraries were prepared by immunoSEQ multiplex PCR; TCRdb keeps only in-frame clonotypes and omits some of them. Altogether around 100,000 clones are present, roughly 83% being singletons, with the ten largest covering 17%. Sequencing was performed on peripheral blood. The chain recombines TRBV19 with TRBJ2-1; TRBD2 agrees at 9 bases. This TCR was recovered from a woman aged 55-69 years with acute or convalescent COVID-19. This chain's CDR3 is CASSIRLADYNEQFF. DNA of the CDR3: TGTGCCAGTAGTATCAGACTAGCGGACTACAATGAGCAGTTCTTC. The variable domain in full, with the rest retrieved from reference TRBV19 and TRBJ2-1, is DGGITQSPKYLFRKEGQNVTLSCEQNLNHDAMYWYRQDPGQGLRLIYYSQIVNDFQKGDIAEGYSVSREKKESFPLTVTSAQKNPTAFYLCASSIRLADYNEQFFGPGTRLTVL.